Shown below are 9 T cell receptor beta chains from a single sample sequenced in a study of shared clonotypes between healthy human individuals. Libraries were prepared by immunoSEQ multiplex PCR; TCRdb keeps only in-frame clonotypes and omits some of them. The sample carries approximately 1,000,000 clones, 60% to 80% recorded once. The specimen was memory CD4+ T cells from PBMCs. As for subset: CD45RA-negative fraction. These TCRs come from a man aged 18 to 29 in good health. Some clones in this sample may be carry-over from other donors' samples.

This chain uses TRBV28 with TRBJ2-1, with a possible D match to TRBD2 (6 bases). The length of the CDR3 is 13 residues. Germline lookup yields CDR1 MDHEN and CDR2 SYDVKM. V lost 9 bases and J lost 0, with 9 bases in between. CDR3 in amino acids: CASETSSYNEQFF. The CDR3 region has the DNA TGTGCCAGTGAGACTAGCTCCTACAATGAGCAGTTCTTC. The entire variable domain, with the rest obtained from reference TRBV28 and TRBJ2-1, is as follows: DVKVTQSSRYLVKRTGEKVFLECVQDMDHENMFWYRQDPGLGLRLIYFSYDVKMKEKGDIPEGYSVSREKKERFSLILESASTNQTSMYLCASETSSYNEQFFGPGTRLTVL.

This chain uses TRBV5-4 with TRBJ2-5; TRBD2 aligns across 10 bases. This CDR3 has 16 amino acids. The germline V gene encodes CDR1 SGHNT and CDR2 YYREEE (reference sequence). V was clipped by 4 bases and J by 4 bases; unmatched bases: 10. The CDR3 DNA follows: TGTGCCAGCAGCAACCCGACTAGCGGGCGGTCAGAGACCCAGTACTTC. Translation gives CASSNPTSGRSETQYF. Looking up the rest from reference TRBV5-4 and TRBJ2-5 gives the full variable domain: ETGVTQSPTHLIKTRGQQVTLRCSSQSGHNTVSWYQQALGQGPQFIFQYYREEENGRGNFPPRFSGLQFPNYSSELNVNALELDDSALYLCASSNPTSGRSETQYFGPGTRLLVL.

The chain combines TRBV5-6 with TRBJ2-7; TRBD1 might be the D (7 bases). Germline CDR1 SGHDT, CDR2 YYEEEE. The CDR3 covers 15 residues. The V and J ends lost 0 bases and 2 bases respectively, with 12 bases between them. The CDR3 DNA is TGTGCCAGCAGCTTGGGGCAGGGGGGAACCTACGAGCAGTACTTC. It specifies CASSLGQGGTYEQYF.

The chain recombines TRBV5-4 with TRBJ2-7, with TRBD1 as a possible D gene (5 bases). Looked up from germline, CDR1 is SGHNT and CDR2 is YYREEE (reference sequence). The V gene lost 4 bases and the J gene lost 2 bases, with 10 bases spanning the gap. CDR3 length: 13 amino acids. CDR3 amino acids: CASSKDRTYEQYF. As DNA, the CDR3 is TGTGCCAGCAGCAAAGACAGAACCTACGAGCAGTACTTC.

The gene calls are TRBV5-1 and TRBJ2-4, with 11 bases identical to TRBD2. Germline V gene lookup returns CDR1 SGHRS and CDR2 YFSETQ. This CDR3 spans 16 amino acids. With V trimmed by 0 bases and J by 3 bases, 2 bases remained unmatched. CDR3 loop: CASSLGTSGHKNIQYF. The CDR3 DNA reads as TGCGCCAGCAGCTTGGGGACTAGCGGGCACAAAAACATTCAGTACTTC.

The genes are TRBV15 and TRBJ2-5; 7 nucleotides agree with TRBD1. The CDR3 loop spans 16 amino acids. Per germline, CDR1 LNHNV and CDR2 YYDKDF (reference sequence). The V gene end was trimmed by 0 bases and the J gene end by 2 bases; junction bases not matched to a gene: 6. Written as DNA, the CDR3 is TGTGCCACCAGCAGAGAAAGACAGGGCCTACAAGAGACCCAGTACTTC. Protein: CATSRERQGLQETQYF.

Remarks on this clone: This same CDR3 is encoded by further DNA sequences in the sample. The V call is TRBV18, the J call TRBJ2-5; TRBD2 matches at 14 bases. The germline gives CDR1 KGHSH, CDR2 LQKENI. This CDR3 spans 15 amino acids. V gave up 3 bases and J gave up 4 bases; unmatched junction bases: 1. The CDR3 spells CASSPGTSGRETQYF. DNA of the CDR3: TGTGCCAGCTCACCGGGGACTAGCGGGAGAGAGACCCAGTACTTC. The whole variable domain, remainder taken from reference TRBV18 and TRBJ2-5, is NAGVMQNPRHLVRRRGQEARLRCSPMKGHSHVYWYRQLPEEGLKFMVYLQKENIIDESGMPKERFSAEFPKEGPSILRIQQVVRGDSAAYFCASSPGTSGRETQYFGPGTRLLVL.

This chain links TRBV6-4 with TRBJ1-1; D is unresolved. V was trimmed by 0 bases and J by 6 bases, leaving 11 bases between them. The CDR3 consists of 14 residues. Germline V CDR1 and CDR2: MRHNA, SNTAGT. The DNA of the CDR3 is TGTGCCAGCAGTGACTCCGGTGGGCGAGCTGAAGCTTTCTTT. Its protein product is CASSDSGGRAEAFF.

The CDR3 coding sequence is TGTGCCAGCAGCTCTTCGGGACTAGCGGGAACAGACAAAAACATTCAGTACTTC. This gives the protein CASSSSGLAGTDKNIQYF. The genes are TRBV9 and TRBJ2-4, with 13 positions matching TRBD2. Germline V lookup: CDR1 SGDLS, CDR2 YYNGEE. The CDR3 extends over 18 amino acids. V lost 4 bases to trimming and J lost 3 bases; unmatched junction nucleotides: 10.